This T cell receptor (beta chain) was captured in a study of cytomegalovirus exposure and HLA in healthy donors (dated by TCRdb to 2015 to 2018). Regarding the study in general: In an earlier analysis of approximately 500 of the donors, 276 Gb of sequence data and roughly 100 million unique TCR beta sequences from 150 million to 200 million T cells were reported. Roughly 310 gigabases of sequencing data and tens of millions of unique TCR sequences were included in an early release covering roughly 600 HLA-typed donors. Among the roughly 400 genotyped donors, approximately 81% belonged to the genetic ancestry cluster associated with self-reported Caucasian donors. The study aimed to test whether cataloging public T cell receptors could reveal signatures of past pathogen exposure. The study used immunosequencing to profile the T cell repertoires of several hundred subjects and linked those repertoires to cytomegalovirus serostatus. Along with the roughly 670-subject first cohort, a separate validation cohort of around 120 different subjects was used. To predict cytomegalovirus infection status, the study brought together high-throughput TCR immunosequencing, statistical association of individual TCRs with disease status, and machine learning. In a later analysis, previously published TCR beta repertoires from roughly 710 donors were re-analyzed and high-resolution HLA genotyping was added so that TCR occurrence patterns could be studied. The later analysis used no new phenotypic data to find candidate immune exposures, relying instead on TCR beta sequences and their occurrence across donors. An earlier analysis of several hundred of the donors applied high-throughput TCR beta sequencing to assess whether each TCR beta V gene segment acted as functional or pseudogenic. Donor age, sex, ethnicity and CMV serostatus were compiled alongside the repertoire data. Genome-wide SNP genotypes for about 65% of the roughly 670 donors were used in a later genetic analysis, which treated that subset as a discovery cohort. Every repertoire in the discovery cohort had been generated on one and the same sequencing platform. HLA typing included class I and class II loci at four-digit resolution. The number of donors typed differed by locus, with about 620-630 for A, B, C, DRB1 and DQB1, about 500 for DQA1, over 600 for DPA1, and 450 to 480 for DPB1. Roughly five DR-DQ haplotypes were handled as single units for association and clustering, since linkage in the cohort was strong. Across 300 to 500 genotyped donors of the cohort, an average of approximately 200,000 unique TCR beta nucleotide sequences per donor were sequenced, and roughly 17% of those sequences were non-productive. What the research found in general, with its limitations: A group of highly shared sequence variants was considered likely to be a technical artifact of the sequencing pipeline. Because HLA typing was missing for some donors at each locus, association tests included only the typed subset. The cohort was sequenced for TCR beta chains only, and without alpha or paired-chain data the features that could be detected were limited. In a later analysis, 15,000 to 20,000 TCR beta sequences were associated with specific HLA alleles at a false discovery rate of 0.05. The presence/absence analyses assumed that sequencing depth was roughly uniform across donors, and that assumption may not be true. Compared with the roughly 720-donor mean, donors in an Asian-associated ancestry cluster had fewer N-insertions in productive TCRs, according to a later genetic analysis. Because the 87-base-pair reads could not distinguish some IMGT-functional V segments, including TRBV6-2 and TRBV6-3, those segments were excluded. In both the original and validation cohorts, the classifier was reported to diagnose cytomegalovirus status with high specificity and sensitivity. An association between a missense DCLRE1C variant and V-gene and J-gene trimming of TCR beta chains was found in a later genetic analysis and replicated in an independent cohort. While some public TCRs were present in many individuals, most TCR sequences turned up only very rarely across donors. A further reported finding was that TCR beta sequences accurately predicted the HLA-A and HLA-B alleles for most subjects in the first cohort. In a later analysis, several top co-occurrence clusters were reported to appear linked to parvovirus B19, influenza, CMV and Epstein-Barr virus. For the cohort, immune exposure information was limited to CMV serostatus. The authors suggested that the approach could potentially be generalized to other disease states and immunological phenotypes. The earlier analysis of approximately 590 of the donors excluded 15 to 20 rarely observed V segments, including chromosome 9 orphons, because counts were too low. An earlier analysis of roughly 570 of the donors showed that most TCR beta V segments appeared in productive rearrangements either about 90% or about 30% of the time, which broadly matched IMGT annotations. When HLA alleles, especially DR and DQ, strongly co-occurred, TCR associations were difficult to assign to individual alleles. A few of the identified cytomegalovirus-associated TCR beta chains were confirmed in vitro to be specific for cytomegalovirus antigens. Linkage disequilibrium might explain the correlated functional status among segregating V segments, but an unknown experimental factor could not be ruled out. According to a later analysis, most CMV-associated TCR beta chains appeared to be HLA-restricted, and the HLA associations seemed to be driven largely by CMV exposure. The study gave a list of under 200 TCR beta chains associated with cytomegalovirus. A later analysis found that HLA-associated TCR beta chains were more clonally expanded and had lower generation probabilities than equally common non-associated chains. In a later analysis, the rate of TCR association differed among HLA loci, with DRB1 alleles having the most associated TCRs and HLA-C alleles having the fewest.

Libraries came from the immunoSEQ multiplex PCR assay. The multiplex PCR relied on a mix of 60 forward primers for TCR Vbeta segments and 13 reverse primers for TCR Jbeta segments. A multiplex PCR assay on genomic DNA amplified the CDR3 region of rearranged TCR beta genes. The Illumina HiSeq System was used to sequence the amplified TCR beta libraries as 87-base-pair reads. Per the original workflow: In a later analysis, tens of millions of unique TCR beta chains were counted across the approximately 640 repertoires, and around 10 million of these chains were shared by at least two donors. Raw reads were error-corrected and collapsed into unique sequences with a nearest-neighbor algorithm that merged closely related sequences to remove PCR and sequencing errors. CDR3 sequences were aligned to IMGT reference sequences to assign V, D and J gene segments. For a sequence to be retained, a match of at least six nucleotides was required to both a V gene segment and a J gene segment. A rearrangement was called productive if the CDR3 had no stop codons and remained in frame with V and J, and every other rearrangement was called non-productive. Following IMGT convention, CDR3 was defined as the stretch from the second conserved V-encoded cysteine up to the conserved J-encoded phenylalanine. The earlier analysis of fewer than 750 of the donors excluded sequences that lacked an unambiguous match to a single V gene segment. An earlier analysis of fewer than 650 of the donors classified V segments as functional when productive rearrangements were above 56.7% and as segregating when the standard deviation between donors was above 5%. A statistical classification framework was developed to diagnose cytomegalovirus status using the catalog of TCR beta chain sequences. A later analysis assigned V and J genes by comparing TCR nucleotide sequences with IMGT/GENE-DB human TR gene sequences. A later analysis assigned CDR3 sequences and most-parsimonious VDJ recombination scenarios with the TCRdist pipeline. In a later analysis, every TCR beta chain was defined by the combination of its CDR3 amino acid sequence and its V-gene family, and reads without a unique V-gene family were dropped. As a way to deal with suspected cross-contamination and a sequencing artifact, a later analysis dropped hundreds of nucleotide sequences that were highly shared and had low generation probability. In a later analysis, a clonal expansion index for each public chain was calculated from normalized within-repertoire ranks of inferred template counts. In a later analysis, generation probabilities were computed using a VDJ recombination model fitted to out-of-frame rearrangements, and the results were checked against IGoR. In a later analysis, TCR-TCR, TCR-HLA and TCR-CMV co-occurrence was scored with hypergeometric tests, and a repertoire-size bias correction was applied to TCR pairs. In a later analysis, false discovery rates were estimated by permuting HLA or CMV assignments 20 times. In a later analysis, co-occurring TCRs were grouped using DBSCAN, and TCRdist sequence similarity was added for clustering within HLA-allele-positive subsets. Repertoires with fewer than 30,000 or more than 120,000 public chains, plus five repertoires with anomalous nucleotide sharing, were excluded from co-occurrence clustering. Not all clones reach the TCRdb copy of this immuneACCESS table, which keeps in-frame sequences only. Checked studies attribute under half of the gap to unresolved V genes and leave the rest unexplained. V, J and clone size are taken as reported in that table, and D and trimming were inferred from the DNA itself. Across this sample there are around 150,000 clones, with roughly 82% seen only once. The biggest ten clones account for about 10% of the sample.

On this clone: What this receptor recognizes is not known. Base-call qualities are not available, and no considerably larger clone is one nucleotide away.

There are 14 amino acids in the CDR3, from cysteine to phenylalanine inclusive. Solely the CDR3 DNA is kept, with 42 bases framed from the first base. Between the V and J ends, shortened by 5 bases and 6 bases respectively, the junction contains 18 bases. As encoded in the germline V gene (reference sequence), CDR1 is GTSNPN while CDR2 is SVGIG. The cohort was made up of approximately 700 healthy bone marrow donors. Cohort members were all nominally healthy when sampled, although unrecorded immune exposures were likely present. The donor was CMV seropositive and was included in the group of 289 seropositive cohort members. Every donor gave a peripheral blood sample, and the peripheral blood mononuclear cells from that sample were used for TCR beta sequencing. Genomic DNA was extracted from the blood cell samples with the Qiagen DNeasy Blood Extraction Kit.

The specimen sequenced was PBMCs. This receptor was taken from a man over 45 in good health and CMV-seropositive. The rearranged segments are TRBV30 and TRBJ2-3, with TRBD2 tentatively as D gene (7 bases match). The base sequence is TGTGCCTGGGAGGCTCGGGGGGCCGTGGATACGCAGTATTTT. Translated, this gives CAWEARGAVDTQYF.